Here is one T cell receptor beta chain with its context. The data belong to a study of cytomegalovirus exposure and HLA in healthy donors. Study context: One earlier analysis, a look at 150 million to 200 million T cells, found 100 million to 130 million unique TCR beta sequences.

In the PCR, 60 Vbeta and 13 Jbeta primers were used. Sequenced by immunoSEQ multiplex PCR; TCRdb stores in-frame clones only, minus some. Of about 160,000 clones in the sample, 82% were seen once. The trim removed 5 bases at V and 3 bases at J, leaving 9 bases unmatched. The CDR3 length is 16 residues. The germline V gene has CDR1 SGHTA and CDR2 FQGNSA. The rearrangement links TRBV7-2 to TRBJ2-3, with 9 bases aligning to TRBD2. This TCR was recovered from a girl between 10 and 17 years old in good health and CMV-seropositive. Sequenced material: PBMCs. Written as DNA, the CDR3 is TGTGCCAGCAGCCTAATAGCGGGAGAAATTACAGATACGCAGTATTTT. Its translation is CASSLIAGEITDTQYF.